This T cell receptor (beta chain) derives from a study of blood T cell repertoires in COVID-19. Germline CDR1 is KGHSH and CDR2 is LQKENI. The CDR3 loop spans 16 amino acids. V was pared by 3 bases and J by 1 base, with 14 bases between. Original handling: By means of reference gene primer amplification, nucleated cell counts were estimated. Some clones are missing from TCRdb's copy, which holds only in-frame ones; the method was immunoSEQ multiplex PCR. D and trimming come from the DNA, and the V and J calls and clone size come from that table. The sample gives about 74,000 clones, around nine tenths of which show up once; roughly 9.7% is in the top ten.

The source is a human donor in a cohort sampled during active COVID-19. Source material: peripheral blood. The chain links TRBV18 to TRBJ2-3, with D perhaps matching TRBD1 (6 bases). The CDR3 DNA reads TGTGCCAGCTCACCCCAACAGGGTAAAGGCACAGATACGCAGTATTTT. The encoded protein is CASSPQQGKGTDTQYF.